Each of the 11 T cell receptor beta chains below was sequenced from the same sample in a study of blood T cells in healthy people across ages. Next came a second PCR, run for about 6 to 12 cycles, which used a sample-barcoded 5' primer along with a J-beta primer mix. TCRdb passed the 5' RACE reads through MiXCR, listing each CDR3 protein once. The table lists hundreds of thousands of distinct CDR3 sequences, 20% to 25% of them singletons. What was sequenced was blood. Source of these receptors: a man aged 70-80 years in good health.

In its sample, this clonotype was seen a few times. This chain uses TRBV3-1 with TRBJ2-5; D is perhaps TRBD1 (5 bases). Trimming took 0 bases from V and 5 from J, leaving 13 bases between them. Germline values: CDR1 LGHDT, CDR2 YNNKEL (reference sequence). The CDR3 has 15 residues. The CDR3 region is CASSQDPGMQETQYF. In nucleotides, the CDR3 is TGTGCCAGCAGCCAAGATCCAGGGATGCAGGAGACCCAGTACTTC.

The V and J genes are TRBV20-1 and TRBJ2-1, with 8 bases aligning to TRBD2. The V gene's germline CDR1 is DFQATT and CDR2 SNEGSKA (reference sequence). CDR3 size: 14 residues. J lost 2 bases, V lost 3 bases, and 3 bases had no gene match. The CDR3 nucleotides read TGCAGTGCTAGCTGGCGGGAGGCCTACAATGAGCAGTTCTTC. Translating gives CSASWREAYNEQFF.

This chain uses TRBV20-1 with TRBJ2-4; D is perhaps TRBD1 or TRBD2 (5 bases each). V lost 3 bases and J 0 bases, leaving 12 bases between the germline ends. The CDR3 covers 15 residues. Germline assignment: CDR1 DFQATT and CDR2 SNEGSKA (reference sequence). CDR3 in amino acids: CSASGTMLAKNIQYF. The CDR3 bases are TGCAGTGCTAGCGGGACCATGCTAGCCAAAAACATTCAGTACTTC.

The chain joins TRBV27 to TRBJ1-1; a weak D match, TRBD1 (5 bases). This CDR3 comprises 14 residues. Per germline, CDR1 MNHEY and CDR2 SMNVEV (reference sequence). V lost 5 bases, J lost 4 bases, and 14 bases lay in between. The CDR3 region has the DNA TGTGCCAGCAGTCCCGCTTGGGGGACCACTGAAGCTTTCTTT. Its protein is CASSPAWGTTEAFF.

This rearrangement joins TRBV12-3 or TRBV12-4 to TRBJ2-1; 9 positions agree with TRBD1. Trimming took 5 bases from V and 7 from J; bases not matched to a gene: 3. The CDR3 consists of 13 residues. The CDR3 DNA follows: TGTGCCAGCAGTCCACAGGGGGCGAATGAGCAGTTCTTC. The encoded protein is CASSPQGANEQFF.

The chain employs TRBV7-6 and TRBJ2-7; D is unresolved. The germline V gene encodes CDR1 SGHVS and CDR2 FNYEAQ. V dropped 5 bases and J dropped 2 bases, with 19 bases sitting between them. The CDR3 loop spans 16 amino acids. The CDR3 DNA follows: TGTGCCAGCAGCAGAGATAGTCAGTTAGTGGCCTACGAGCAGTACTTC. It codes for CASSRDSQLVAYEQYF. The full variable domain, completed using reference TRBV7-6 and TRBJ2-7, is GAGVSQSPRYKVTKRGQDVALRCDPISGHVSLYWYRQALGQGPEFLTYFNYEAQQDKSGLPNDRFSAERPEGSISTLTIQRTEQRDSAMYRCASSRDSQLVAYEQYFGPGTRLTVT.

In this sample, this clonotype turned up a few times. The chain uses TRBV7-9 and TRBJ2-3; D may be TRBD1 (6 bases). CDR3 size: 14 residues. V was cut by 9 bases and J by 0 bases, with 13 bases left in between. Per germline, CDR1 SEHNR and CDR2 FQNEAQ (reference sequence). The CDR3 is CASLQGSSTDTQYF. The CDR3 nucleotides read TGTGCCAGTCTACAGGGCTCTAGCACAGATACGCAGTATTTT.

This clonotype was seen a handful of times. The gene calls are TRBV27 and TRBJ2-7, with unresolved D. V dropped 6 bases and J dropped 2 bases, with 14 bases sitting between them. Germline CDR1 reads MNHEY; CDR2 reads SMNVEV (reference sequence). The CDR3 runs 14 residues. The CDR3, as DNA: TGTGCCAGCAGAACGACCGGAGCCCCCTACGAGCAGTACTTC. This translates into CASRTTGAPYEQYF.

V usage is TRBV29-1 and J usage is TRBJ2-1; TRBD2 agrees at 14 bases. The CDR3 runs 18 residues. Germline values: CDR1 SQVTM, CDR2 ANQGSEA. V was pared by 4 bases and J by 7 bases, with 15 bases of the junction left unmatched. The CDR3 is CSVVGHSPGLAGVNEQFF. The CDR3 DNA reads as TGCAGCGTTGTAGGCCATTCCCCGGGACTAGCGGGAGTTAATGAGCAGTTCTTC.

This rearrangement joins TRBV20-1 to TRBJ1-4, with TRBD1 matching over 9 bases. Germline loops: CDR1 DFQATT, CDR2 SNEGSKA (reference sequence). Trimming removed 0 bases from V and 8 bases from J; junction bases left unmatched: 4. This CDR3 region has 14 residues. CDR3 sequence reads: CSAREGTGTEKLFF. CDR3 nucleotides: TGCAGTGCTAGAGAAGGGACAGGGACAGAAAAACTGTTTTTT.

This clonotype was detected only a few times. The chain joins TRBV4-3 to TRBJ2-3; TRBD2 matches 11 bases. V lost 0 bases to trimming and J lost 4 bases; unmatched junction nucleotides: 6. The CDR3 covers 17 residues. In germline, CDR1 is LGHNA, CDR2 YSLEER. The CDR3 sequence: CASSQDRLAGGPDTQYF. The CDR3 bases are TGCGCCAGCAGCCAAGATCGGCTAGCGGGAGGCCCAGATACGCAGTATTTT.